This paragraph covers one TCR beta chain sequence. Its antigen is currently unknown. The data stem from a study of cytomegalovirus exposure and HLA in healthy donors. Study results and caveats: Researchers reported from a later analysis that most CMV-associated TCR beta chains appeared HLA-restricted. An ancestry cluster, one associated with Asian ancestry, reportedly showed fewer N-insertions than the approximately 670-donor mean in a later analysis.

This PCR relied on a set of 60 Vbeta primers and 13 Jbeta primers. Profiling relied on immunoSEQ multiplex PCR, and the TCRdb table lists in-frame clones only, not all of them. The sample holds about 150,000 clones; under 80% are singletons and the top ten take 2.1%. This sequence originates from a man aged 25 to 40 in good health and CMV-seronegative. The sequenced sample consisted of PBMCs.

CDR3 protein: CASSVGPGENEQYF. CDR3 bases: TGTGCCAGCAGCGTAGGTCCCGGGGAAAACGAGCAGTACTTC. The V gene is TRBV9, the J gene TRBJ2-7; TRBD2 is a possible D gene (5 bases). V shed 0 bases and J shed 5 bases, with 12 bases lying between them. The CDR3 loop spans 14 amino acids. Germline V gene data show CDR1 as SGDLS and CDR2 as YYNGEE.